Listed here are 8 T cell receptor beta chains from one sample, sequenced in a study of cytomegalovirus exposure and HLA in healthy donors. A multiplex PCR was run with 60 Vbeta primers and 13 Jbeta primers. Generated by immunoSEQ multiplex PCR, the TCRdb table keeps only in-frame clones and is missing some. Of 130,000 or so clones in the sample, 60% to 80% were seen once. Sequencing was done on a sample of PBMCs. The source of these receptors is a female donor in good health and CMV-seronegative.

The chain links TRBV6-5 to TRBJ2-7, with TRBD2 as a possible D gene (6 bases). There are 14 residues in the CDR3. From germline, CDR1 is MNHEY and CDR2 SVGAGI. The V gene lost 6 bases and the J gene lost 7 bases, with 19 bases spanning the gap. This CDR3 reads CASSPAGKSGEQYF. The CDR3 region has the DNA TGTGCCAGCAGCCCCGCGGGGAAGTCGGGAGAGCAGTACTTC.

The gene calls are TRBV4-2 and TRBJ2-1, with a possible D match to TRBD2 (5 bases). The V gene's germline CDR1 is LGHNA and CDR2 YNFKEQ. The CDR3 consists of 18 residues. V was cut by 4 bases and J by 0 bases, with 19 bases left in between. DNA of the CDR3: TGTGCCAGCAGCCCACACCCCATGTCCGCGGGCTCCTACAATGAGCAGTTCTTC. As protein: CASSPHPMSAGSYNEQFF.

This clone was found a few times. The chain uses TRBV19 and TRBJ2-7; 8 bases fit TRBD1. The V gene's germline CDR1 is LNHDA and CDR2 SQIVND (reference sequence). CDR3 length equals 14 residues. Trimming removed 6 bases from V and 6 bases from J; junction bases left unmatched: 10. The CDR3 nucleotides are TGTGCCAGTAGCCGGGACAGGAGGCGGGGCGAGCAGTACTTC. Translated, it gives CASSRDRRRGEQYF.

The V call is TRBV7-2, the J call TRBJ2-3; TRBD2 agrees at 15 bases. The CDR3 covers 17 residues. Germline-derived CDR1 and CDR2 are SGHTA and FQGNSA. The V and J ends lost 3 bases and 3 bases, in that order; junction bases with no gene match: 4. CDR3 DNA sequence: TGTGCCAGCAGCTTTGGGACTAGCGGGGGGAGTACAGATACGCAGTATTTT. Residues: CASSFGTSGGSTDTQYF.

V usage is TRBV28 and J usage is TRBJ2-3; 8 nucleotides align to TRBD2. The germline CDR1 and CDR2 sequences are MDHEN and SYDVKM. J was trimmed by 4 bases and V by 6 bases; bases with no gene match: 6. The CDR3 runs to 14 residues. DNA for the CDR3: TGTGCCAGCAGCTCCCGGGGGGGCTCAGATACGCAGTATTTT. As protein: CASSSRGGSDTQYF.

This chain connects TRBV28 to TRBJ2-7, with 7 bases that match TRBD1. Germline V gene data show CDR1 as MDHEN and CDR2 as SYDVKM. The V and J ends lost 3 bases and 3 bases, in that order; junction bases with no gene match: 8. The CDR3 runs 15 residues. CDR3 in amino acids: CASSLTGTAGYEQYF. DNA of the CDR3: TGTGCCAGCAGTTTGACCGGGACAGCCGGCTACGAGCAGTACTTC.

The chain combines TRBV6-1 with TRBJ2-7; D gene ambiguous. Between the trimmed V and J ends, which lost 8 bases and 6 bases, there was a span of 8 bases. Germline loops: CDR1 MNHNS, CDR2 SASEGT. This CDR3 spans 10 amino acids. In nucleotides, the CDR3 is TGTGCCAGCTGGAGTGGCGAGCAGTACTTC. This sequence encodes CASWSGEQYF.

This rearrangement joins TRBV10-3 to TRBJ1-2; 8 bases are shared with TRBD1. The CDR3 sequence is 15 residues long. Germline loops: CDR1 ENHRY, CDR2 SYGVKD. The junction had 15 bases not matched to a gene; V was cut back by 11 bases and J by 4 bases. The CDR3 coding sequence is TGTGCCTCACTAGACAGGGGACACTTTATCTATGGCTACACCTTC. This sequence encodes CASLDRGHFIYGYTF.